One sample yielded the 14 T cell receptor beta chains listed below, sequenced in a study of shared clonotypes between healthy human individuals. Sequenced by immunoSEQ multiplex PCR; TCRdb stores in-frame clones only, minus some. The profile shows millions of clones, roughly 94% of them singletons. Source material: naive CD4+ T cells sorted from blood. This sample's subset: CD45RA+ positively selected. The receptors here all came from a man between 18 and 35 years old in good health.

Worth noting for this clone: The identical CDR3 is also encoded by other nucleotide sequences in the sample. The chain recombines TRBV30 with TRBJ2-2; D gene uncertain. V was clipped by 4 bases and J by 0 bases, with 3 bases between them. Germline CDR1 reads GTSNPN; CDR2 reads SVGIG (reference sequence). The CDR3 consists of 12 residues. The CDR3 reads CAWNTNTGELFF. CDR3 nucleotides: TGTGCCTGGAACACGAACACCGGGGAGCTGTTTTTT.

As concerns this clone: The sample holds other DNA sequences that translate to the same CDR3. The rearrangement uses TRBV2 and TRBJ1-5; D ambiguous. Germline loops: CDR1 SNHLY, CDR2 FYNNEI. CDR3 length: 14 amino acids. Trimming removed 5 bases at V and 0 bases at J, with 8 bases between. The CDR3 loop reads CASSPVSSNQPQHF. CDR3 nucleotides: TGTGCCAGCAGTCCAGTTTCTAGCAATCAGCCCCAGCATTTT.

This chain uses TRBV10-2 with TRBJ2-7; 7 nucleotides agree with TRBD1. The V gene's germline CDR1 is WSHSY and CDR2 SAAADI. The V gene end was trimmed by 4 bases and the J gene end by 4 bases; junction bases not matched to a gene: 4. CDR3 size: 13 residues. CDR3 coding DNA: TGCGCCAGCAGTGCAGGGGGTCTATACGAGCAGTACTTC. Its protein product is CASSAGGLYEQYF.

Remarks on this clone: This CDR3 is also generated by other DNA sequences in the sample. The rearrangement uses TRBV7-9 and TRBJ2-3; D remains unclear. Per germline, CDR1 SEHNR and CDR2 FQNEAQ (reference sequence). The CDR3 loop spans 11 amino acids. V lost 3 bases and J 4 bases, leaving 2 bases between the germline ends. CDR3 sequence (DNA): TGTGCCAGCAGCTTTTCAGATACGCAGTATTTT. As protein: CASSFSDTQYF.

The CDR3 nucleotides are TGTGCCAGCAGTTCCGGGACAGGGGCTGGAAACACCATATATTTT. Translating gives CASSSGTGAGNTIYF. The chain combines TRBV28 with TRBJ1-3; the match to TRBD1 covers 10 bases. CDR3 length: 15 amino acids. The V segment lost 4 bases and the J segment 2 bases; nucleotides outside the gene matches: 2. Germline-derived CDR1 and CDR2 are MDHEN and SYDVKM.

V usage is TRBV7-2 and J usage is TRBJ2-7, with unresolved D. The V end was cut by 5 bases, the J end by 0 bases, with 11 bases between. There are 14 residues in the CDR3. CDR1 and CDR2 (germline): SGHTA, FQGNSA. CDR3 sequence (DNA): TGTGCCAGCAGCCCATCCTCAGGCTCCTACGAGCAGTACTTC. It translates to CASSPSSGSYEQYF.

The V gene is TRBV5-1, the J gene TRBJ2-2; possibly TRBD2 for D (6 bases). Between the trimmed V and J ends, which lost 7 bases and 6 bases, there was a span of 16 bases. Germline V gene sequence: CDR1 SGHRS, CDR2 YFSETQ. This CDR3 comprises 14 residues. CDR3 nucleotides: TGCGCCAGCGGGGAAGGAGGGCCCGCCGGGGAGCTGTTTTTT. Encoded protein: CASGEGGPAGELFF. Using reference TRBV5-1 and TRBJ2-2 for the parts outside the CDR3, the full variable domain is KAGVTQTPRYLIKTRGQQVTLSCSPISGHRSVSWYQQTPGQGLQFLFEYFSETQRNKGNFPGRFSGRQFSNSRSEMNVSTLELGDSALYLCASGEGGPAGELFFGEGSRLTVL.

The chain links TRBV6-6 to TRBJ2-7; D is uncertain. The CDR3 is 11 residues long. The germline V and J ends were trimmed by 4 bases and 5 bases, with 6 bases remaining between them. Germline-derived CDR1 and CDR2 are MNHNY and SVGAGI (reference sequence). The CDR3 sequence: CASSWTDEQYF. Written as DNA, the CDR3 is TGTGCCAGCAGTTGGACGGACGAGCAGTACTTC.

This clone was seen just once. V and J are TRBV29-1 and TRBJ2-7, with a weak D call TRBD2 (5 bases). V lost 5 bases and J lost 1, with 12 bases in between. Germline V gives CDR1 SQVTM, CDR2 ANQGSEA. The CDR3 length is 13 residues. CDR3 DNA sequence: TGCAGCGTTCGGGAAATCGGTTCCTACGAGCAGTACTTC. Its translation is CSVREIGSYEQYF.

The chain couples TRBV30 to TRBJ1-4; 7 bases line up with TRBD1. The germline V gene encodes CDR1 GTSNPN and CDR2 SVGIG (reference sequence). The CDR3 has 13 amino acids. V gave up 6 bases and J gave up 8 bases; unmatched junction bases: 9. The CDR3 loop is CACRKGTVEKLFF. The DNA of the CDR3 is TGTGCCTGCCGGAAAGGGACAGTCGAAAAACTGTTTTTT. The variable domain in full, completed from reference TRBV30 and TRBJ1-4, reads SQTIHQWPATLVQPVGSPLSLECTVEGTSNPNLYWYRQAAGRGLQLLFYSVGIGQISSEVPQNLSASRPQDRQFILSSKKLLLSDSGFYLCACRKGTVEKLFFGSGTQLSVL.

The genes are TRBV7-4 and TRBJ1-4; 10 positions match TRBD1. The CDR3 length is 18 residues. J was trimmed by 4 bases and V by 4 bases; bases with no gene match: 12. Germline CDR1 and CDR2: SGHVT and SQSDAQ. CDR3 amino acids: CASSSTPGTGAINEKLFF. The DNA for the CDR3 is TGTGCCAGCAGCTCGACCCCAGGGACAGGGGCCATTAATGAAAAACTGTTTTTT.

The CDR3 sequence is CASSLGDRGASPLHF. CDR3 nucleotides: TGTGCCAGCAGCTTAGGGGACAGGGGAGCTTCACCCCTCCACTTT. The chain links TRBV7-9 to TRBJ1-6; 10 nucleotides align to TRBD1. CDR1 is SEHNR, CDR2 FQNEAQ, per germline (reference sequence). Losses at the gene ends were 1 base for V and 9 bases for J; bases not matched to a gene: 3. The CDR3 extends over 15 amino acids.

This clone was detected only a few times. CDR3 in amino acids: CASSKGGQGERQPQHF. The CDR3 DNA is TGTGCCAGCAGTAAAGGGGGACAGGGTGAGAGGCAGCCCCAGCATTTT. This chain joins TRBV6-1 and TRBJ1-5; 9 positions agree with TRBD1. Germline-derived CDR1 and CDR2 are MNHNS and SASEGT. CDR3 size: 16 residues. V was pared by 5 bases and J by 7 bases, with 12 bases of the junction left unmatched.

This clone was recorded once. The V gene is TRBV18, the J gene TRBJ1-2, with D uncertain. With 0 bases removed from V and 3 bases from J, the gap between germline ends came to 11 bases. The CDR3 has 15 amino acids. Germline V lookup: CDR1 KGHSH, CDR2 LQKENI. As DNA, the CDR3 is TGTGCCAGCTCACCACCCGCGCGGAGCGACTATGGCTACACCTTC. Its translation is CASSPPARSDYGYTF. Using reference TRBV18 and TRBJ1-2 for the parts outside the CDR3, the full variable domain is NAGVMQNPRHLVRRRGQEARLRCSPMKGHSHVYWYRQLPEEGLKFMVYLQKENIIDESGMPKERFSAEFPKEGPSILRIQQVVRGDSAAYFCASSPPARSDYGYTFGSGTRLTVV.